The clone carrying this T cell receptor (beta chain) was detected a few times. What it binds is unknown. The sample is drawn from a study of CD8 T cells in ankylosing spondylitis. TCRdb redid the calling of the 5' RACE reads with MiXCR, one entry per CDR3 protein. The sample shows some 800,000 distinct CDR3 sequences, 12% of them seen only once. Study results and limitations: Blood of patients with ankylosing spondylitis appeared to be characterized by a TCR beta motif of eight highly homologous variants.

CDR1 MGHRA and CDR2 YSYEKL come from the germline V gene. Trimming shortened V by 4 bases and J by 7 bases, and 16 bases separated the two germline ends. The CDR3 has 15 amino acids. The chain employs TRBV4-1 and TRBJ2-2; D uncertain. The TCR sequence derives from a male donor with ankylosing spondylitis. Sequencing was carried out using blood, either unsorted or a sorted T cell fraction (not recorded which). This CDR3 is CASSPTALRDGELFF. The CDR3 DNA reads as TGCGCCAGCAGCCCCACAGCCCTTAGGGACGGGGAGCTGTTTTTT.